One and the same sample provided the 20 T cell receptor beta chains below, sequenced in a study of tumor-infiltrating lymphocytes in primary liver carcinoma. Germline DNA was also extracted, while the blood RNA originated from unsorted whole blood. Using a constant-region primer together with ProtoScript II reverse transcriptase, TCR beta cDNA was made from around 0.55 ug of total RNA. Three nested multiplex PCR rounds, a slightly modified ARM-PCR, produced the libraries for TCR beta. Running around 9 cycles apiece, the first two PCR rounds relied on TRBV1-TRBV30 forward primers together with a C-beta reverse primer. In TCRdb, the multiplex PCR reads were re-called with MiXCR into one record per CDR3 protein. The sample has hundreds of thousands of distinct CDR3 sequences; roughly 60% are singletons. The source material was peripheral blood. Every receptor here comes from a woman in her 30s with primary liver carcinoma and hepatitis B virus infection.

The DNA for the CDR3 is TGCGCCAGCAGCCAATCACAAACAAGCCCTGGGGCCAACGTCCTGACTTTC. Residues: CASSQSQTSPGANVLTF. The chain links TRBV4-1 to TRBJ2-6, with D uncertain. The V end was cut by 2 bases, the J end by 2 bases, with 13 bases between. Germline V gene data show CDR1 as MGHRA and CDR2 as YSYEKL. The CDR3 extends over 17 amino acids.

Of note for this clonotype: This could be a read error, since a much larger clone is one nucleotide away. The J gene is TRBJ2-5, the V gene TRBV6-6, with a possible D match to TRBD1 (5 bases). The CDR3 length is 14 residues. Germline V gene lookup returns CDR1 MNHNY and CDR2 SVGAGI (reference sequence). CDR3 protein: CASTQPGYQETQHF. The CDR3 nucleotides read TGTGCCAGCACCCAACCAGGGTACCAAGAGACCCAGCACTTC.

This clonotype was observed a handful of times. The J gene is TRBJ2-7, the V gene TRBV7-9; 8 bases are shared with TRBD2. The CDR3 covers 16 residues. Trimming at V came to 0 bases and at J to 7 bases, leaving 11 bases not matched to a gene. Germline V gives CDR1 SEHNR, CDR2 FQNEAQ (reference sequence). The chain's CDR3 is CASSLAGGTSSEEQYF. In nucleotides, the CDR3 is TGTGCCAGCAGCTTAGCAGGCGGGACTAGTTCTGAAGAGCAGTACTTC.

The table lists this clonotype with many counts. This chain uses TRBV29-1 with TRBJ2-3, with 12 nucleotides matching TRBD2. With 4 bases clipped from V and 0 bases from J, the junction kept 2 bases outside the gene matches. Per germline, CDR1 SQVTM and CDR2 ANQGSEA. This CDR3 is built from 15 residues. For the CDR3, the DNA is TGCAGCGTTGTGGGACTAGCGGGTAGCACAGATACGCAGTATTTT. This codes for CSVVGLAGSTDTQYF.

This clonotype turned up a few times. The rearrangement links TRBV12-3 or TRBV12-4 to TRBJ2-1; D might be TRBD1 (5 bases). The CDR3 sequence is 15 residues long. Trimming took off 7 bases at V and 1 base at J, with 14 bases between the two ends. The CDR3 protein is CASKKVAGSYNEQFF. CDR3 nucleotides: TGTGCCAGCAAGAAAGTGGCAGGGTCCTACAATGAGCAGTTCTTC.

CDR3: CSADSGTVNSPLHF. In DNA form, the CDR3 reads TGCAGTGCGGACTCCGGGACAGTAAATTCACCCCTCCACTTT. This chain connects TRBV20-1 to TRBJ1-6; 7 bases line up with TRBD1. This CDR3 comprises 14 residues. Germline V gene sequence: CDR1 DFQATT, CDR2 SNEGSKA (reference sequence). With 6 bases clipped from V and 7 bases from J, the junction kept 9 bases outside the gene matches.

There are a few counts of this clonotype. V gene TRBV4-1 combines with J gene TRBJ2-1; the D gene is possibly TRBD1 (6 bases). The V end lost 5 bases, the J end lost 1 base, and 18 bases lay between the germline ends. The CDR3 is 17 residues long. Germline V gene sequence: CDR1 MGHRA, CDR2 YSYEKL. The CDR3 here is CASSFMTGPQSYNEQFF. In DNA form, the CDR3 reads TGCGCCAGCAGCTTTATGACAGGTCCCCAATCCTACAATGAGCAGTTCTTC.

This clonotype was counted ten times or more. CDR3 region: CASSLGLSGRAAGYNEQFF. CDR3 in DNA: TGTGCCAGCAGTTTGGGCCTTAGCGGGAGGGCTGCCGGCTACAATGAGCAGTTCTTC. This sequence joins TRBV12-3 or TRBV12-4 and TRBJ2-1, with 11 bases lining up with TRBD2. After removal of 3 bases from V and 3 bases from J, the junction contained 13 bases not matched to a gene. This CDR3 has 19 amino acids.

The chain is built from TRBV28 and TRBJ1-2, with 8 positions matching TRBD1. The CDR3 is 12 amino acids. Per germline, CDR1 MDHEN and CDR2 SYDVKM. V trimming: 5 bases; J trimming: 8 bases; junction bases outside the gene matches: 4. This chain's CDR3 is CASSQGARGYTF. The CDR3 nucleotides read TGTGCCAGCAGTCAGGGGGCGAGGGGCTACACCTTC.

The rearrangement joins TRBV5-4 to TRBJ1-3; D is ambiguous. CDR3 length: 13 residues. V lost 1 base and J lost 6, with 8 bases in between. Germline-derived CDR1 and CDR2 are SGHNT and YYREEE (reference sequence). The CDR3 nucleotides read TGTGCCAGCAGCTTGTCGGCTGAAAACACCATATATTTT. It specifies CASSLSAENTIYF.

In this sample, this clonotype turned up once. At one of its ends the junction is not consistent with the germline gene, which may arise from a read error. The chain has TRBV11-2 and TRBJ2-2, with D perhaps matching TRBD2 (5 bases). Germline assignment: CDR1 SGHAT and CDR2 FQNNGV. This CDR3 has 16 amino acids. The CDR3, as DNA: TGTGCCAGCAACTTAGACACGGGATGGAACACCGTGGAGCTGTTTTTT. Encoded protein: CASNLDTGWNTVELFF. Full variable domain (rest looked up from reference TRBV11-2 and TRBJ2-2): EAGVAQSPRYKIIEKRQSVAFWCNPISGHATLYWYQQILGQGPKLLIQFQNNGVVDDSQLPKDRFSAERLKGVDSTLKIQPAKLEDSAVYLCASNLDTGWNTVELFFGEGSRLTVL.

Notes on this clonotype: This may come from a read error, since a much larger clone is one base off. The chain recombines TRBV12-3 or TRBV12-4 with TRBJ1-3; D is perhaps TRBD1 (5 bases). The CDR3 consists of 16 residues. The CDR3 nucleotides are TGTGCCAGCAACGCGCAGGGAGGTCTCTCTGGAAACACCATAAATTTT. As protein: CASNAQGGLSGNTINF.

This clonotype was picked up many times. This rearrangement joins TRBV12-3 or TRBV12-4 to TRBJ2-3; TRBD2 is a possible D gene (5 bases). CDR3 length: 13 amino acids. Trimming pared 7 bases from V and 1 base from J, leaving 9 bases between. In DNA form, the CDR3 reads TGTGCCAGCAAGTCCGGGGGCACAGATACGCAGTATTTT. Its translation: CASKSGGTDTQYF.

The chain is built from TRBV29-1 and TRBJ2-7, with TRBD1 matching 11 bases. The germline CDR1 and CDR2 sequences are SQVTM and ANQGSEA. CDR3 size: 15 residues. V trimming: 6 bases; J trimming: 9 bases; junction bases outside the gene matches: 16. CDR3 sequence (DNA): TGCAGCGTCGGAGAGGCCGGGACAGGGGGGCGGTGGCAGTACTTC. Translating gives CSVGEAGTGGRWQYF.

This clonotype has just one count. A much more abundant neighbour one base away suggests this may be a read error. V usage is TRBV11-2 and J usage is TRBJ2-7; 10 nucleotides agree with TRBD1. The CDR3 totals 17 residues. Trimming took 8 bases from V and 4 from J; bases not matched to a gene: 17. Germline values: CDR1 SGHAT, CDR2 FQNNGV. CDR3 protein: CASGSPGTGDGVYEQYF. The CDR3, as DNA: TGTGCCAGCGGCTCTCCCGGGACAGGGGATGGGGTTTACGAGCAGTACTTC.

This sequence joins TRBV29-1 and TRBJ1-3, with D possibly matching TRBD1 (5 bases). V shed 7 bases and J shed 11 bases, with 21 bases lying between them. CDR3 length: 13 amino acids. Germline V lookup: CDR1 SQVTM, CDR2 ANQGSEA. CDR3 amino acids: CSALVGDRNPIYF. CDR3 DNA: TGCAGCGCCCTAGTAGGGGATCGGAACCCCATATATTTT.

The chain carries TRBV6-5 and TRBJ2-3; the D is unclear. Germline V gene sequence: CDR1 MNHEY, CDR2 SVGAGI. This CDR3 region has 13 residues. V dropped 6 bases and J dropped 2 bases, with 9 bases sitting between them. Here the CDR3 reads CASSLTYTDTQYF. The CDR3 DNA reads as TGTGCCAGCAGCTTAACATACACAGATACGCAGTATTTT.

This chain connects TRBV6-2 or TRBV6-3 to TRBJ2-7; unclear D gene. This CDR3 comprises 12 residues. Germline V lookup: CDR1 MNHEY, CDR2 SVGEGT. The V end was cut by 6 bases, the J end by 5 bases, with 11 bases between. CDR3 bases: TGTGCCAGCAGACCCCGCTGGGACGAGCAGTACTTC. It is translated as CASRPRWDEQYF.

With respect to this clonotype: One base away lies a much larger clone, so this may be a sequencing read error. The chain links TRBV4-2 to TRBJ2-7; D is perhaps TRBD2 (6 bases). There are 15 residues in the CDR3. Germline loops: CDR1 LGHNA, CDR2 YNFKEQ. The CDR3 DNA reads as TGTGTCAGCAGCCAAGGATCTAGCGTCTCCTACGAGCAGTACTTC. Its protein product is CVSSQGSSVSYEQYF.

This clonotype was counted between two and nine times. CDR3 DNA: TGCGCCAGCAGCCAAGATCGGGCTAGCGGGAGGGCCAATGAGCAGTTCTTC. This sequence encodes CASSQDRASGRANEQFF. The chain employs TRBV4-1 and TRBJ2-1; 12 bases line up with TRBD2. Trimming at V came to 0 bases and at J to 6 bases, leaving 6 bases not matched to a gene. The CDR3 is 17 amino acids. The germline CDR1 and CDR2 sequences are MGHRA and YSYEKL.